This T cell receptor beta chain was documented in a study of T cells in Graves' hyperthyroidism and ophthalmopathy. General study points: The model made its ophthalmopathy prediction, and onset followed a median around six months later.

RNA transcripts provided the source from which TCR beta CDR3 regions were amplified. In the first-round RT-PCR of the TCR CDR3, the HTBI primer set was used. TCRdb recomputed calls from the multiplex PCR reads with MiXCR, one row per CDR3 protein. The repertoire holds around 540,000 distinct CDR3 sequences, with approximately 16% as singletons. Clinical Activity Scores of at least 3, NOSPECS grades of at least 4 and durations under 3 months characterized ophthalmopathy patients. The V end was cut by 4 bases, the J end by 1 base, with 11 bases between. CDR1 MNHEY and CDR2 SMNVEV come from the germline V gene (reference sequence). This CDR3 has 14 residues. This clonotype has only a few counts. Its antigen is undetermined.

V usage is TRBV27 and J usage is TRBJ2-7, with no clear D. The sequence was obtained from a woman aged 25 to 45 with Graves' ophthalmopathy. The sequenced sample consisted of blood. The CDR3 spells CASSSLQRSYEQYF. CDR3 sequence (DNA): TGTGCCAGCAGTTCCCTTCAGAGATCCTACGAGCAGTACTTC.